The clone carrying this T cell receptor (beta chain) was observed once. Its cognate antigen is unknown. Noted time point: week 5, during vaccination. The study gave 300 ug of mutant IDH1 20-mer peptide per vaccine dose, with topical imiquimod. This entry is derived from a study of a mutant IDH1 vaccine in newly diagnosed glioma. Study context: Vaccines began 4-6 weeks after radiotherapy alone, or with temozolomide cycles. Patients were pretreated with radiotherapy, temozolomide, or both, mostly both. Overall study results and limits: Vaccination induced immune responses in about 93% of patients.

The CDR3 is 15 amino acids. V was cut by 0 bases and J by 0 bases, with 9 bases left in between. Germline CDR1 reads SGHRS; CDR2 reads YFSETQ. Clones were read by immunoSEQ multiplex PCR, and TCRdb kept only the in-frame ones, dropping some. The sample lists 56,000 or so clones, over 75% seen once, with approximately 1.8% in the top ten. This TCR derives from a woman aged 35 to 49 with glioma. This chain joins TRBV5-1 and TRBJ1-2; D uncertain. The material was PBMCs, obtained from a glioma patient whose treatment included an IDH1 peptide vaccine. The CDR3 here is CASSLGDGTNYGYTF. The CDR3 DNA reads TGCGCCAGCAGCTTGGGAGACGGGACTAACTATGGCTACACCTTC.